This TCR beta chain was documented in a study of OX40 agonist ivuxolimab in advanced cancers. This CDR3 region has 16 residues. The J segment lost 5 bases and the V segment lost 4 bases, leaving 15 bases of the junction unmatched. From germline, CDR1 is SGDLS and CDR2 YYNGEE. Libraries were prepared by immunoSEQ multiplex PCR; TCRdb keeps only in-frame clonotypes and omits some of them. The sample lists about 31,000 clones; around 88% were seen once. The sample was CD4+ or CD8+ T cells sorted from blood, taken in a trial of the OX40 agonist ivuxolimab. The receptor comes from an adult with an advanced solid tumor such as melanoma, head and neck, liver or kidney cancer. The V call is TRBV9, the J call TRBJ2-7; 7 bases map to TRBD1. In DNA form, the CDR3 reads TGTGCCAGCAGCCACAGGGTGGGGGACAGTTCCCACGAGCAGTACTTC. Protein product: CASSHRVGDSSHEQYF. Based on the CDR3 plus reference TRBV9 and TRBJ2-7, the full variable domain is DSGVTQTPKHLITATGQRVTLRCSPRSGDLSVYWYQQSLDQGLQFLIQYYNGEERAKGNILERFSAQQFPDLHSELNLSSLELGDSALYFCASSHRVGDSSHEQYFGPGTRLTVT.